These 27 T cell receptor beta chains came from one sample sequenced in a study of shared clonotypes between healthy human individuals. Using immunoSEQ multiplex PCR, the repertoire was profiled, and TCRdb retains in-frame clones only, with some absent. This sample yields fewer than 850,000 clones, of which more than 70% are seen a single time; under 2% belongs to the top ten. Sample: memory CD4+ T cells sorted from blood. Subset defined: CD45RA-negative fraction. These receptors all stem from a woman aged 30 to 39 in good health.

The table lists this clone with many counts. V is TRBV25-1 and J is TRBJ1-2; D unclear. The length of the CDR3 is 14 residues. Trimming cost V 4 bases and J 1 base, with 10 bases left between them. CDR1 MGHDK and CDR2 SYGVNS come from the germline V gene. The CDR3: CASSATTDNYGYTF. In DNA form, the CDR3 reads TGTGCCAGCAGTGCCACGACGGATAACTATGGCTACACCTTC.

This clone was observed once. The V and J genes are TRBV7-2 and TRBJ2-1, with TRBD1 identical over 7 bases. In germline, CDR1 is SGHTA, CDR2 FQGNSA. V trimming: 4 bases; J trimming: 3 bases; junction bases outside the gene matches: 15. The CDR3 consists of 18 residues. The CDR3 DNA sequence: TGTGCCAGCAGCTACCACCCACTTCGACAGGGAAGCTACAATGAGCAGTTCTTC. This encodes CASSYHPLRQGSYNEQFF.

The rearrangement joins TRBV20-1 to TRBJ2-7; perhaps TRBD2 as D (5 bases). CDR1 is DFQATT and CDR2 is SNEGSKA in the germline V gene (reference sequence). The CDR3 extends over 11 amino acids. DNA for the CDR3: TGCATCCTGGTAGAGGGCTACGAGCAGTACTTC. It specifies CILVEGYEQYF.

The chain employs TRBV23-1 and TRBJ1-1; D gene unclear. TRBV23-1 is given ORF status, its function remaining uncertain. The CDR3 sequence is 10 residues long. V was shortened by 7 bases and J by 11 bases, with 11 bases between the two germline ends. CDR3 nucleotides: TGCGCCAGCACTTCCGCATCGGCTTTCTTT. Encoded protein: CASTSASAFF.

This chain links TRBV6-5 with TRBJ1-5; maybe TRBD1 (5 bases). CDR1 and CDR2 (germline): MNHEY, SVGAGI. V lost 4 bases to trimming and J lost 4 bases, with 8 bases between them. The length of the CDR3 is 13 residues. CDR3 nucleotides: TGTGCCAGCAGTTTCGGGGGGAATCAGCCCCAGCATTTT. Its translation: CASSFGGNQPQHF.

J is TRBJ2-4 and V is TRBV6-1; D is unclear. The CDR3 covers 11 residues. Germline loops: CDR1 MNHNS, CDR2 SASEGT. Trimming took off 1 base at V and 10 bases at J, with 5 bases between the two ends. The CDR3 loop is CASSEGDIQYF. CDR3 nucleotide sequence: TGTGCCAGCAGTGAAGGGGATATTCAGTACTTC.

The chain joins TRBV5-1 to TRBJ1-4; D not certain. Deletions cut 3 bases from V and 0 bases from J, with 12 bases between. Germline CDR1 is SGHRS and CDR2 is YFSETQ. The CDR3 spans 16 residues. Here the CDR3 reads CASSYSGAATNEKLFF. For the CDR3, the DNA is TGCGCCAGCAGCTACTCAGGAGCGGCAACTAATGAAAAACTGTTTTTT.

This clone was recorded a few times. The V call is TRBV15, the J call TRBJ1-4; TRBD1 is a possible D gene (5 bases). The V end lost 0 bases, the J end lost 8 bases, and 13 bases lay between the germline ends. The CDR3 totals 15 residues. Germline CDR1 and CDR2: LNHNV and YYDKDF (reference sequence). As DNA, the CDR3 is TGTGCCACCAGCAGAGATCCGTCAGGGAGCGAAAAACTGTTTTTT. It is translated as CATSRDPSGSEKLFF.

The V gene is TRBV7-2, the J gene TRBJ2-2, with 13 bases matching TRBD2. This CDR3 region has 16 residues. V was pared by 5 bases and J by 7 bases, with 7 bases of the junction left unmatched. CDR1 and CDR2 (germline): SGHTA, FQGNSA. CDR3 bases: TGTGCCAGCAGCCAGAGGAGACTAGCGGGAGGCGGGGAGCTGTTTTTT. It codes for CASSQRRLAGGGELFF.

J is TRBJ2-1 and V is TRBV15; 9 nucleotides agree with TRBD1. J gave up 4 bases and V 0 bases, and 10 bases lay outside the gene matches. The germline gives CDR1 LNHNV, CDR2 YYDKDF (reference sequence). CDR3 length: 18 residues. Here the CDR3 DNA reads TGTGCCACCAGCAGAGATCACGCGGGACAGGGTGGATACAATGAGCAGTTCTTC. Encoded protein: CATSRDHAGQGGYNEQFF.

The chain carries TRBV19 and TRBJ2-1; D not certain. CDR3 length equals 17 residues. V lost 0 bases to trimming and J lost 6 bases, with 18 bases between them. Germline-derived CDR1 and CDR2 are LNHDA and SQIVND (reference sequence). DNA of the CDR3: TGTGCCAGTAGTATAGATCAAACCGGTCGGCCAGGCAATGAGCAGTTCTTC. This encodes CASSIDQTGRPGNEQFF.

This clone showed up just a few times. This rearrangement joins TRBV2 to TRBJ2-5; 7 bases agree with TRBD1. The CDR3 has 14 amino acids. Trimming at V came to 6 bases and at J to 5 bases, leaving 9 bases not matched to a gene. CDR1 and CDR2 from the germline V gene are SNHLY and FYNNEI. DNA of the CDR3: TGTGCCAGCAGGCGACATACAGGGGTCGAGACCCAGTACTTC. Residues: CASRRHTGVETQYF.

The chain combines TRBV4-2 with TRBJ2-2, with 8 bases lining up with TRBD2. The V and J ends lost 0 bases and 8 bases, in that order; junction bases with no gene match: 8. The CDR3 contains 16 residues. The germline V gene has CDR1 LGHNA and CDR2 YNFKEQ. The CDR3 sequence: CASSQEAGGNRGELFF. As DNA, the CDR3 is TGTGCCAGCAGCCAAGAGGCGGGGGGAAATAGAGGGGAGCTGTTTTTT.

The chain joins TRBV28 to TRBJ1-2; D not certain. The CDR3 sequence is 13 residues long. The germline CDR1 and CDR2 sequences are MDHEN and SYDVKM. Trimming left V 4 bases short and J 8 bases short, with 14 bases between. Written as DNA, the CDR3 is TGTGCCAGCAGTTCCCTAGTTGACGGCGGCTACACCTTC. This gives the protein CASSSLVDGGYTF.

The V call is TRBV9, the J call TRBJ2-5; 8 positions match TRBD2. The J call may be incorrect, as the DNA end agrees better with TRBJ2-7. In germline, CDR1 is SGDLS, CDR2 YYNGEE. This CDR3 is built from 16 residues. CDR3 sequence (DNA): TGTGCCAGCAGCCCCCCCTGGGGCGGGAGGACCCACGAGCAGTACTTC. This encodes CASSPPWGGRTHEQYF.

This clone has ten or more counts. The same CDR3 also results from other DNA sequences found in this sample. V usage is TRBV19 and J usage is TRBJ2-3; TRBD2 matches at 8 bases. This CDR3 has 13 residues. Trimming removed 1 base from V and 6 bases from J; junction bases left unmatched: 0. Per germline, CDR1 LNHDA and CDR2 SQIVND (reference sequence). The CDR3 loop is CASSIGLADTQYF. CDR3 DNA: TGTGCCAGTAGTATAGGACTAGCGGATACGCAGTATTTT.

CDR3 in DNA: TGTGCCAGCAGCCGCGGGATTTTGGGGGACGAGCAGTACTTC. Its translation is CASSRGILGDEQYF. This sequence joins TRBV7-6 and TRBJ2-7, with D possibly being TRBD2 (6 bases). V lost 5 bases and J lost 5, with 16 bases in between. The CDR3 has 14 amino acids. CDR1 SGHVS and CDR2 FNYEAQ come from the germline V gene.

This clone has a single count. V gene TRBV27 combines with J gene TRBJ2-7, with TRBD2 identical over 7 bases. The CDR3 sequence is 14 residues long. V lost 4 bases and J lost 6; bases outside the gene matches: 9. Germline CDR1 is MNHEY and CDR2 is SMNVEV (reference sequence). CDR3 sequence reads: CASSWRKAGSEQYF. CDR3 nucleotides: TGTGCCAGCAGTTGGAGGAAAGCGGGAAGCGAGCAGTACTTC.

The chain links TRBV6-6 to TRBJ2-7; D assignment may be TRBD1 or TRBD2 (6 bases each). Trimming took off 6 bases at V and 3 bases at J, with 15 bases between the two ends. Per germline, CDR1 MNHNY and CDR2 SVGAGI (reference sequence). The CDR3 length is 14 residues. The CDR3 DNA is TGTGCCAGCAGACGACAGGAGGGGATCTACGAGCAGTACTTC. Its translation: CASRRQEGIYEQYF.

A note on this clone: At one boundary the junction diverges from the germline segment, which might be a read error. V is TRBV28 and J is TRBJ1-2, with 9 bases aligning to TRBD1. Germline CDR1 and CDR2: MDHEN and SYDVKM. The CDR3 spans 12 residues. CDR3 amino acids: CASSLGQGKAYF. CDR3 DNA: TGTGCCAGCAGCCTGGGACAGGGAAAGGCCTACTTC.

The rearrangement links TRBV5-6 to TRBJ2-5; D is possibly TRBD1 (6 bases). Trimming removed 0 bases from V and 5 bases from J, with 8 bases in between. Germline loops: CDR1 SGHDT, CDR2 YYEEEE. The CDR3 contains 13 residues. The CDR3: CASSLDREETQYF. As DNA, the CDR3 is TGTGCCAGCAGCTTGGACAGGGAGGAGACCCAGTACTTC.

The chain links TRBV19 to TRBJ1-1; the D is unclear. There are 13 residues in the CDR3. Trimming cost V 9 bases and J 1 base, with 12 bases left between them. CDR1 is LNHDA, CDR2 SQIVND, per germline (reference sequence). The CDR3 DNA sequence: TGTGCCAGCAGATGGACGGGGAACACTGAAGCTTTCTTT. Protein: CASRWTGNTEAFF.

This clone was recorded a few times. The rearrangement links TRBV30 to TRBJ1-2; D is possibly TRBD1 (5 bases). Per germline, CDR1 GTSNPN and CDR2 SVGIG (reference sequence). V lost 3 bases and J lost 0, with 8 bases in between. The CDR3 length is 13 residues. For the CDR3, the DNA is TGTGCCTGGAGAGACAGTCCTAACTATGGCTACACCTTC. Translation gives CAWRDSPNYGYTF. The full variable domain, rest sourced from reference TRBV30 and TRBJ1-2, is SQTIHQWPATLVQPVGSPLSLECTVEGTSNPNLYWYRQAAGRGLQLLFYSVGIGQISSEVPQNLSASRPQDRQFILSSKKLLLSDSGFYLCAWRDSPNYGYTFGSGTRLTVV.

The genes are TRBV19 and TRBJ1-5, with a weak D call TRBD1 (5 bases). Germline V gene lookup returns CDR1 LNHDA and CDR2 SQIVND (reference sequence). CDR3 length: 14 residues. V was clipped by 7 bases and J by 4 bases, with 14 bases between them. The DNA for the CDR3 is TGTGCCAGTAAGGCCGCAGGGCCGAATCAGCCCCAGCATTTT. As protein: CASKAAGPNQPQHF.

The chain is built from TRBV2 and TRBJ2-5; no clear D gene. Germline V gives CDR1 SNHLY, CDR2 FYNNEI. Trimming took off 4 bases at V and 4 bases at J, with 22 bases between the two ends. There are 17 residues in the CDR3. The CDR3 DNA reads TGTGCCAGCAGTGGGGGTTCTCGCAGGCTCCACGGAGAGACCCAGTACTTC. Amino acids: CASSGGSRRLHGETQYF.

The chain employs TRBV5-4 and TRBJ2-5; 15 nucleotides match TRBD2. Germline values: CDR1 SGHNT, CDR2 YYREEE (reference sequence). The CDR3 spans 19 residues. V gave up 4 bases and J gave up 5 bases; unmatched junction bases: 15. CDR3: CASSPTGDGLAGGGETQYF. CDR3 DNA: TGTGCCAGCAGCCCAACTGGGGATGGACTAGCGGGAGGGGGGGAGACCCAGTACTTC.

The CDR3 region has the DNA TGTGCCAGCTCACCACCGGCAAACGGCGACGAGCAGTACTTC. Its protein is CASSPPANGDEQYF. V is TRBV18 and J is TRBJ2-7; D is undetermined. CDR1 is KGHSH, CDR2 LQKENI, per germline. V was cut by 0 bases and J by 5 bases, with 11 bases left in between. This CDR3 region has 14 residues.